This TCR beta chain originates from a study of immune characteristics of hereditary and idiopathic chronic pancreatitis. Patients having total pancreatectomy with islet autotransplantation provided the chronic pancreatitis pancreas tissue. The table came from immunoSEQ multiplex PCR; TCRdb's copy has only in-frame clones and leaves some out. The sample shows about 6,000 clones, about 70% of them seen only once. Sample: pancreas tissue with hereditary chronic pancreatitis. These receptors originate from a human donor with chronic pancreatitis.

V usage is TRBV6-1 and J usage is TRBJ2-7, with D uncertain. V dropped 1 base and J dropped 1 base, with 8 bases sitting between them. Germline assignment: CDR1 MNHNS and CDR2 SASEGT. The CDR3 is 14 amino acids. The CDR3 loop reads CASSEGGESYEQYF. The CDR3 DNA reads TGTGCCAGCAGTGAAGGGGGTGAGTCCTACGAGCAGTACTTC.